This TCR beta chain was identified during a study of response to subunit inactivated influenza vaccine (dated by TCRdb to about 2018). In the study overall: Deep quantitative T cell receptor repertoire profiling was used in the study to track responses to a trivalent subunit inactivated influenza vaccine. The research as a whole found: It was suggested by the authors that each seasonal influenza vaccination may recruit only a limited number of new T cells.

Based on the germline V gene, the CDR1 and CDR2 sequences are KGHSH and LQKENI. Relative to germline, V is 3 bases shorter and J is 6 bases shorter, with 11 bases between their ends. The CDR3 measures 13 amino acids from cysteine to phenylalanine. Only the CDR3 portion is preserved as DNA: 39 bases, with reading frame beginning at the first base. With regard to this clonotype: Its antigen is currently not known. Base qualities are not at hand, and no much larger clone is one base apart.

Library preparation was by RT-PCR. Sequencing used an Illumina HiSeq 2500. Using fastp trimming at Q25 and MiXCR clonotype assembly, TCRdb reanalyzed the public sequencing data and kept in-frame beta chains. Under each unique CDR3 protein, matching rows form one entry showing the most common genes and DNA. In all, the sample holds approximately 700,000 distinct CDR3 sequences, and over 11% of those were seen once. The ten most abundant clones make up 5.5% to 8% of the sample. Recombination connected TRBV18 to TRBJ1-2; a confident D gene designation cannot be given. This TCR was sampled from a man aged 50 to 59 who received an inactivated influenza vaccine. Donor details come from another sample of the same person, matched by shared clones. The sequences come from PBMCs from blood, collected around 14 days before vaccination. The CDR3 loop reads CASSPLTRDGYTF. Read as DNA, the sequence is TGTGCCAGCTCACCCCTGACGAGGGATGGCTACACCTTC.